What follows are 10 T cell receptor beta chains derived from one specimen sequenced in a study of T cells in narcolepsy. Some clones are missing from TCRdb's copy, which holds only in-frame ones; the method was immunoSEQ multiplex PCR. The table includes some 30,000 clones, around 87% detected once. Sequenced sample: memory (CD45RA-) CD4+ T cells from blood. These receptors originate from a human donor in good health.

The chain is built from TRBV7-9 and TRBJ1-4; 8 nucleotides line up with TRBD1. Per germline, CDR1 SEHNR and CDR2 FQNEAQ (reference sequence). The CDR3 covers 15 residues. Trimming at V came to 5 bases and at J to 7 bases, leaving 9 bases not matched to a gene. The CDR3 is CASSATTGEPEKLFF. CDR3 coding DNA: TGTGCCAGCAGCGCCACGACAGGGGAGCCTGAAAAACTGTTTTTT.

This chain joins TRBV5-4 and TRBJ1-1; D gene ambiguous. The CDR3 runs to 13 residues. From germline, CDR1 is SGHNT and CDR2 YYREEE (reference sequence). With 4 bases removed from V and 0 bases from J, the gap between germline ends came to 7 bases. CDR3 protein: CASSPGLNTEAFF. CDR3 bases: TGTGCCAGCAGCCCCGGGCTGAACACTGAAGCTTTCTTT.

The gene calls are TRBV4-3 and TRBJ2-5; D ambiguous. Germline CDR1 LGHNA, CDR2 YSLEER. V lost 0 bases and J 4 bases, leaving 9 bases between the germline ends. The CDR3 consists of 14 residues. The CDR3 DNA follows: TGCGCCAGCAGCCAAGATTGGCGTTCAGAGACCCAGTACTTC. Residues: CASSQDWRSETQYF.

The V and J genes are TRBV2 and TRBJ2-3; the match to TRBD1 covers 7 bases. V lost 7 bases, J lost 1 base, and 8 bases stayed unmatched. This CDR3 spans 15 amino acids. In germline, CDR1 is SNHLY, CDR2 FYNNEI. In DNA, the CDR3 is TGTGCCAGCAAGAACAGGGGTCAGGGCACAGATACGCAGTATTTT. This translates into CASKNRGQGTDTQYF.

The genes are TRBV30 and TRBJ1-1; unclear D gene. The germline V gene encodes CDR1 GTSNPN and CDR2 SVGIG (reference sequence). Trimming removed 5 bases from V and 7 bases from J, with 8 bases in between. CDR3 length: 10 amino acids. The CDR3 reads CAWGQNEAFF. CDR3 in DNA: TGTGCCTGGGGTCAGAATGAAGCTTTCTTT.

For the CDR3, the DNA is TGTGCCAGCAAACAACGGGGAACCGAGGAGCCCCAGCATTTT. Amino acid sequence: CASKQRGTEEPQHF. The chain carries TRBV6-5 and TRBJ1-5, with D uncertain. Germline lookup yields CDR1 MNHEY and CDR2 SVGAGI. V lost 7 bases to trimming and J lost 8 bases, with 18 bases between them. The CDR3 runs 14 residues.

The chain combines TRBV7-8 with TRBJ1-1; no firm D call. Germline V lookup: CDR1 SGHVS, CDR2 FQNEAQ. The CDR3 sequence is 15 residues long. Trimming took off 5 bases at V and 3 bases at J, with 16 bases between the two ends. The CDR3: CASSDTSSADTEAFF. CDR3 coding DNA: TGTGCCAGCAGCGACACTAGCAGCGCGGACACTGAAGCTTTCTTT.

CDR3: CASSSGTLETQYF. DNA for the CDR3: TGTGCCAGCAGCTCCGGGACCTTGGAGACCCAGTACTTC. The genes are TRBV5-6 and TRBJ2-5, with D perhaps assigned TRBD1 or TRBD2 (5 bases each). CDR3 length equals 13 residues. Trimming removed 3 bases at V and 5 bases at J, with 11 bases between. From germline, CDR1 is SGHDT and CDR2 YYEEEE.

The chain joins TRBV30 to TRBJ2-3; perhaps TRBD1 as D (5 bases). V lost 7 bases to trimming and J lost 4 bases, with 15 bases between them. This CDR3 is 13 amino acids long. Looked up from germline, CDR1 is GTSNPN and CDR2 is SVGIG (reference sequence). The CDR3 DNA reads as TGTGCCTACAAGGACATGTGGGCAGATACGCAGTATTTT. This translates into CAYKDMWADTQYF.

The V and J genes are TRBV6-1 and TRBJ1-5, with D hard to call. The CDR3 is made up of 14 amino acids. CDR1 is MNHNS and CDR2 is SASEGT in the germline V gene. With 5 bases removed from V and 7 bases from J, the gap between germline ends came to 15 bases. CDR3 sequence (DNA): TGTGCCAGCAGTAGCCTCAGGAACGTCCAGCCCCAGCATTTT. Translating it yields CASSSLRNVQPQHF.